This T cell receptor (beta chain) was captured by sequencing in a study of STAT5B mutations in CD4+ large granular lymphocyte leukemia. The study, taken as a whole, reports: Approximately 25% of private leukemic clonotypes occurred rarely in other patients' non-leukemic repertoires.

TCRdb's copy holds only in-frame clones and misses some; the assay was immunoSEQ multiplex PCR. The repertoire consists of around 21,000 clones, with 78% occurring once and the leading ten covering about 0.42%. Remarks on this clone: Its antigen remains unknown.

Sequenced material: CD4+ T cells from blood buffy coats. This receptor was identified in a human donor in good health.

The DNA of the CDR3 is TGTGCCAGCACCGGACAGCCGACCTCCAATGAGCAGTTCTTC. Amino acids: CASTGQPTSNEQFF. V and J are TRBV9 and TRBJ2-1, with a possible D match to TRBD1 (6 bases). The germline V and J ends were trimmed by 6 bases and 6 bases, with 16 bases remaining between them. This CDR3 spans 14 amino acids. Germline lookup yields CDR1 SGDLS and CDR2 YYNGEE.